One sample yielded the 9 T cell receptor beta chains listed below, sequenced in a study of chemoradiotherapy in HPV16-positive cancers. TCRdb's copy holds only in-frame clones and misses some; the assay was immunoSEQ multiplex PCR. The repertoire consists of around 14,000 clones, with 78% occurring once and the leading ten covering roughly a tenth. The sample was taken from a patient who underwent chemoradiotherapy. These receptors originate from a human donor with HPV-associated anogenital cancer.

This sequence joins TRBV5-5 and TRBJ1-2; a possible D gene is TRBD1 (5 bases). The CDR3 totals 15 residues. Per the germline V gene, CDR1 is SGHKS and CDR2 is YYEKEE (reference sequence). With 1 base removed from V and 3 bases from J, the gap between germline ends came to 13 bases. The CDR3 here is CASSLSLGLDYGYTF. The CDR3 nucleotides read TGTGCCAGCAGCTTGAGTTTGGGGCTCGACTATGGCTACACCTTC. Variable domain in full (rest from reference TRBV5-5 and TRBJ1-2): DAGVTQSPTHLIKTRGQQVTLRCSPISGHKSVSWYQQVLGQGPQFIFQYYEKEERGRGNFPDRFSARQFPNYSSELNVNALLLGDSALYLCASSLSLGLDYGYTFGSGTRLTVV.

The chain couples TRBV13 to TRBJ1-1; D may be TRBD1 (6 bases). CDR1 is PRHDT, CDR2 FYEKMQ, per germline (reference sequence). V was clipped by 10 bases and J by 2 bases, with 17 bases between them. The CDR3 length is 14 residues. Here the CDR3 DNA reads TGTGCCACCGCTCAAAGACAGGTTAACACTGAAGCTTTCTTT. This codes for CATAQRQVNTEAFF.

The rearrangement links TRBV18 to TRBJ1-5, with 7 bases that match TRBD1. J gave up 3 bases and V 3 bases, and 5 bases lay outside the gene matches. The CDR3 totals 15 residues. Germline CDR1 and CDR2: KGHSH and LQKENI. DNA of the CDR3: TGTGCCAGCTCACCGGGGGGACAGTTCAATCAGCCCCAGCATTTT. The encoded protein is CASSPGGQFNQPQHF.

The rearrangement links TRBV11-2 to TRBJ2-2; possible D gene TRBD2, 5 bases. The germline CDR1 and CDR2 sequences are SGHAT and FQNNGV. Trimming took 1 base from V and 7 from J, leaving 13 bases between them. The CDR3 length is 15 residues. The CDR3 DNA is TGTGCCAGCAGCTTAGGTCGAGGGCCGGGCGGGGAGCTGTTTTTT. Translation: CASSLGRGPGGELFF.

This clone showed up just once. The J gene is TRBJ1-5, the V gene TRBV19; weak D call: TRBD1 (5 bases). V shed 4 bases and J shed 6 bases, with 16 bases lying between them. The CDR3 covers 15 residues. Germline CDR1 is LNHDA and CDR2 is SQIVND (reference sequence). In DNA, the CDR3 is TGTGCCAGTAGTAAAGACAGAGATCGCGGTCAGCCCCAGCATTTT. Amino acid sequence: CASSKDRDRGQPQHF.

J is TRBJ1-1 and V is TRBV2, with D possibly matching TRBD1 (5 bases). The CDR3 length is 14 residues. Trimming took off 7 bases at V and 1 base at J, with 13 bases between the two ends. Germline V gene sequence: CDR1 SNHLY, CDR2 FYNNEI. The CDR3 DNA follows: TGTGCCAGCACTAACAGGTTTAGGAACACTGAAGCTTTCTTT. It translates to CASTNRFRNTEAFF. The whole variable domain, remainder taken from reference TRBV2 and TRBJ1-1, is EPEVTQTPSHQVTQMGQEVILRCVPISNHLYFYWYRQILGQKVEFLVSFYNNEISEKSEIFDDQFSVERPDGSNFTLKIRSTKLEDSAMYFCASTNRFRNTEAFFGQGTRLTVV.

The V gene is TRBV15, the J gene TRBJ2-4, with a tentative D call TRBD2 (7 bases). V dropped 8 bases and J dropped 0 bases, with 23 bases sitting between them. Germline values: CDR1 LNHNV, CDR2 YYDKDF (reference sequence). This CDR3 is 18 amino acids long. The DNA for the CDR3 is TGTGCCACCTCAAGGGACACCGCCCGGGGGGTAGCCAAAAACATTCAGTACTTC. Protein: CATSRDTARGVAKNIQYF.

The CDR3 coding sequence is TGTGCCAGCAGCTTGGGTTCTCGGGTAAATTCACCCCTCCACTTT. Its translation is CASSLGSRVNSPLHF. The genes are TRBV5-4 and TRBJ1-6; D unclear. This CDR3 is built from 15 residues. Germline CDR1 and CDR2: SGHNT and YYREEE (reference sequence). V was pared by 0 bases and J by 7 bases, with 11 bases between.

This chain joins TRBV6-5 and TRBJ1-4; perhaps TRBD1 as D (6 bases). Germline values: CDR1 MNHEY, CDR2 SVGAGI. The CDR3 is 16 amino acids. V was pared by 3 bases and J by 6 bases, with 17 bases between. CDR3 nucleotides: TGTGCCAGCAGTTATTTGGGGCAGGGGAGAGATGAAAAACTGTTTTTT. As protein: CASSYLGQGRDEKLFF.